This passage covers 14 T cell receptor beta chains from one sample sequenced in a study of blood T cell repertoires in COVID-19. Using immunoSEQ multiplex PCR, the repertoire was profiled, and TCRdb retains in-frame clones only, with some absent. The data contain about 400,000 clones, about 89% of them singletons. Sequenced material: peripheral blood. The receptors derive from a man in his forties with acute or convalescent COVID-19.

This clone was counted once. V usage is TRBV28 and J usage is TRBJ1-5, with D unclear. Trimming took off 6 bases at V and 5 bases at J, with 23 bases between the two ends. This CDR3 region has 17 residues. The germline gives CDR1 MDHEN, CDR2 SYDVKM. The CDR3 DNA is TGTGCCAGCAGCCAGCGAGCCCTTCGGGTGGGTGATCAGCCCCAGCATTTT. Protein: CASSQRALRVGDQPQHF.

The chain recombines TRBV6-2 or TRBV6-3 with TRBJ1-1; D not resolved. This CDR3 is 13 amino acids long. Germline V gene data show CDR1 as MNHEY and CDR2 as SVGEGT. Trimming stripped 0 bases from V and 4 bases from J, with 6 bases between. The CDR3 region is CASSYSRGTEAFF. The CDR3 DNA reads TGTGCCAGCAGTTACTCGAGAGGCACTGAAGCTTTCTTT.

The rearrangement links TRBV28 to TRBJ1-4, with TRBD1 matching 7 bases. V lost 6 bases and J lost 6; bases outside the gene matches: 10. CDR1 and CDR2 from the germline V gene are MDHEN and SYDVKM. CDR3 size: 15 residues. The CDR3 DNA follows: TGTGCCAGCAGCCACGGGACAGATCCTTATGAAAAACTGTTTTTT. This codes for CASSHGTDPYEKLFF.

The J gene is TRBJ2-5, the V gene TRBV19; D may be TRBD2 (5 bases). This CDR3 comprises 14 residues. Trimming cost V 7 bases and J 9 bases, with 21 bases left between them. Germline-derived CDR1 and CDR2 are LNHDA and SQIVND (reference sequence). The CDR3 DNA reads TGTGCCAGTAACGATGCCTCGTCGACGGAGGCCCAGTACTTC. Its protein product is CASNDASSTEAQYF.

A few counts support this clone. The CDR3 DNA follows: TGCATGGGGGGGGGAGATACGCAGTATTTT. Translation gives CMGGGDTQYF. V gene TRBV20-1 combines with J gene TRBJ2-3, with TRBD2 matching 7 bases. The germline V gene has CDR1 DFQATT and CDR2 SNEGSKA (reference sequence). This CDR3 contains 10 residues.

The gene calls are TRBV13 and TRBJ2-7; D is possibly TRBD1 (7 bases). V gave up 1 base and J gave up 6 bases, with 16 bases separating them. From germline, CDR1 is PRHDT and CDR2 FYEKMQ (reference sequence). The CDR3 spans 15 residues. Here the CDR3 DNA reads TGTGCCAGCAGCTTAGATGGTCAGGGGGGTTTCGAGCAGTACTTC. Amino acids: CASSLDGQGGFEQYF.

V and J are TRBV30 and TRBJ1-2, with 8 bases lining up with TRBD1. The junction had 4 bases not matched to a gene; V was cut back by 2 bases and J by 8 bases. Germline CDR1 and CDR2: GTSNPN and SVGIG (reference sequence). The CDR3 loop spans 12 amino acids. The CDR3 loop reads CAWSQGAGGYTF. The CDR3 region has the DNA TGTGCCTGGAGTCAGGGGGCGGGCGGCTACACCTTC.

The CDR3 loop is CASSRLWETQYF. CDR3 DNA sequence: TGTGCCAGCAGCCGCCTATGGGAGACCCAGTACTTC. This sequence joins TRBV14 and TRBJ2-5; D unclear. The germline V gene encodes CDR1 SGHDN and CDR2 FVKESK. The ends were cut back, 4 bases at V and 5 bases at J, with 8 bases in the middle. This CDR3 has 12 amino acids.

The V call is TRBV5-8, the J call TRBJ1-2, with 7 bases fitting TRBD1. Germline trimming cut 4 bases from V and 4 bases from J; bases unmatched to any gene: 19. Germline lookup yields CDR1 SGHTS and CDR2 YDEGEE. The length of the CDR3 is 18 residues. CDR3 in amino acids: CASSDLIIPGQTTYGYTF. In DNA form, the CDR3 reads TGTGCCAGCAGCGACCTTATCATACCGGGACAGACCACCTATGGCTACACCTTC. The entire variable domain, with the rest obtained from reference TRBV5-8 and TRBJ1-2, is as follows: EAGVTQSPTHLIKTRGQQATLRCSPISGHTSVYWYQQALGLGLQFLLWYDEGEERNRGNFPPRFSGRQFPNYSSELNVNALELEDSALYLCASSDLIIPGQTTYGYTFGSGTRLTVV.

There are a few counts of this clone. This chain joins TRBV2 and TRBJ1-5, with TRBD1 identical over 9 bases. V lost 5 bases and J lost 2; bases outside the gene matches: 10. Germline CDR1 SNHLY, CDR2 FYNNEI. The CDR3 sequence is 17 residues long. In DNA, the CDR3 is TGTGCCAGCAGTCTACAGGGGGCGCGGATCGGCAATCAGCCCCAGCATTTT. It encodes CASSLQGARIGNQPQHF.

The chain couples TRBV4-1 to TRBJ1-5; the D gene is possibly TRBD1 (6 bases). Germline-derived CDR1 and CDR2 are MGHRA and YSYEKL. V lost 0 bases and J 7 bases, leaving 10 bases between the germline ends. This CDR3 is 14 amino acids long. The CDR3 coding sequence is TGCGCCAGCAGCCAAGATGGGGGCTTCCAGCCCCAGCATTTT. This gives the protein CASSQDGGFQPQHF.

This chain uses TRBV27 with TRBJ2-7; a weak D match, TRBD2 (5 bases). The CDR3 is made up of 14 amino acids. Germline V lookup: CDR1 MNHEY, CDR2 SMNVEV (reference sequence). Trimming left V 3 bases short and J 0 bases short, with 9 bases between. CDR3 sequence: CASSFVRGSYEQYF. The CDR3 region has the DNA TGTGCCAGCAGTTTTGTACGGGGCTCCTACGAGCAGTACTTC.

CDR3: CATKQGRGSDTQYF. In DNA, the CDR3 is TGTGCCACAAAGCAGGGGCGCGGGTCAGATACGCAGTATTTT. The chain is built from TRBV19 and TRBJ2-3, with D possibly TRBD1 on 6 matching bases. V was pared by 10 bases and J by 4 bases, with 18 bases between. The CDR3 is 14 residues long. The V gene's germline CDR1 is LNHDA and CDR2 SQIVND (reference sequence).

The gene calls are TRBV13 and TRBJ1-1; TRBD1 is a possible D gene (6 bases). Germline CDR1 PRHDT, CDR2 FYEKMQ (reference sequence). The CDR3 consists of 12 residues. The ends were cut back, 6 bases at V and 5 bases at J, with 10 bases in the middle. The CDR3 nucleotides read TGTGCCAGCAGGGTTGGACAGACTGAAGCTTTCTTT. Amino acids: CASRVGQTEAFF.